Presented here are 5 T cell receptor beta chains from one specimen sequenced in a study of T cells after yellow fever vaccination (dated by TCRdb to the late 2010s). The library was generated by 5' RACE. TCRdb shows the sequencer as Illumina HiSeq 2500. TCRdb's own reprocessing of the public reads used fastp at Q25 and MiXCR and kept productive beta chains. Under each unique CDR3 protein, matching rows form one entry showing the most common genes and DNA. Here the sample has fewer than 400,000 distinct CDR3 sequences; roughly 6.2% occur a single time. The ten biggest clones cover approximately 15% of the sample. The treatment or condition label on this specimen signifies: live attenuated yellow fever vaccine strain. Sample: PBMCs, taken 5 days after the yellow fever booster vaccination. The source is a man aged 30 to 45 who received the YFV17D yellow fever vaccine.

This clonotype turned up a few times. This chain joins TRBV3-1 and TRBJ2-1, with D possibly called TRBD1 or TRBD2 (5 bases each). Per germline, CDR1 LGHDT and CDR2 YNNKEL (reference sequence). The CDR3 loop spans 16 amino acids. Trimming took off 4 bases at V and 5 bases at J, with 18 bases between the two ends. The CDR3: CASSRGRTVAHNEQFF. The CDR3 nucleotides are TGTGCCAGCAGCCGGGGACGGACTGTGGCTCACAATGAGCAGTTCTTC.

This clonotype was seen many times. This chain's CDR3 is CSVEGGSSYNEQFF. The CDR3 coding sequence is TGCAGCGTCGAGGGAGGGTCCTCCTACAATGAGCAGTTCTTC. The chain carries TRBV29-1 and TRBJ2-1, with TRBD2 identical over 7 bases. CDR3 size: 14 residues. V dropped 6 bases and J dropped 0; count of bases not matched to a gene: 5. Germline-derived CDR1 and CDR2 are SQVTM and ANQGSEA.

This clonotype has at least ten counts. The chain couples TRBV7-2 to TRBJ2-4, with TRBD2 matching over 10 bases. From germline, CDR1 is SGHTA and CDR2 FQGNSA. The CDR3 is made up of 17 amino acids. After removal of 1 base from V and 0 bases from J, the junction contained 3 bases not matched to a gene. The CDR3 bases are TGTGCCAGCAGCTTAGGGGGACTAGCGTTAGCCAAAAACATTCAGTACTTC. Translation gives CASSLGGLALAKNIQYF.

J is TRBJ2-7 and V is TRBV6-5, with 8 nucleotides matching TRBD1. This CDR3 has 14 residues. With V trimmed by 2 bases and J by 1 base, 1 base remained unmatched. Germline CDR1 is MNHEY and CDR2 is SVGAGI. Here the CDR3 reads CASSYRDRSYEQYF. For the CDR3, the DNA is TGTGCCAGCAGTTACCGGGACAGGTCCTACGAGCAGTACTTC.

This clonotype was seen more than once but under ten times. The rearrangement joins TRBV4-3 to TRBJ2-3; no firm D call. CDR3 length: 13 residues. V dropped 0 bases and J dropped 10 bases, with 11 bases sitting between them. Germline lookup yields CDR1 LGHNA and CDR2 YSLEER. The CDR3 protein is CASSQEHGNPQYF. The CDR3 DNA reads TGCGCCAGCAGCCAAGAGCACGGAAATCCGCAGTATTTT.